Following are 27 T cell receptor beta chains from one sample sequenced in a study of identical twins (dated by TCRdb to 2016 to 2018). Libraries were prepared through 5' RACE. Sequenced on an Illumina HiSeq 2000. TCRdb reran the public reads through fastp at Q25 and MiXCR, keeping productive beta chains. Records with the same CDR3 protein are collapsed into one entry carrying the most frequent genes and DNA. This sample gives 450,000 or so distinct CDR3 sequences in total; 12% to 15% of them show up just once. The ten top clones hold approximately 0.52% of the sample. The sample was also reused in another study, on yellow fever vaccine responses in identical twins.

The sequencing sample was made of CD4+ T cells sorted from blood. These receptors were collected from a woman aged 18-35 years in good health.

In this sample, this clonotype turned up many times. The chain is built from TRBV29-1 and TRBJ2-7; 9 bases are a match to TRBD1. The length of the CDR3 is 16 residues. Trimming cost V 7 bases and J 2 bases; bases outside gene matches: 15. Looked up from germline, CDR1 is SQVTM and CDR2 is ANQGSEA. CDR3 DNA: TGCAGCGCAGCGCGAATACCGGGACAGGGCGCCTACGAGCAGTACTTC. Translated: CSAARIPGQGAYEQYF.

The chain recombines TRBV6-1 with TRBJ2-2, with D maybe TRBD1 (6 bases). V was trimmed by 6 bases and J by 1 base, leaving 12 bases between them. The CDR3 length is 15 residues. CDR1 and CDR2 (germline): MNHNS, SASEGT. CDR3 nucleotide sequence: TGTGCCAGCAGAGAGACAGGACTGAACACCGGGGAGCTGTTTTTT. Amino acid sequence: CASRETGLNTGELFF.

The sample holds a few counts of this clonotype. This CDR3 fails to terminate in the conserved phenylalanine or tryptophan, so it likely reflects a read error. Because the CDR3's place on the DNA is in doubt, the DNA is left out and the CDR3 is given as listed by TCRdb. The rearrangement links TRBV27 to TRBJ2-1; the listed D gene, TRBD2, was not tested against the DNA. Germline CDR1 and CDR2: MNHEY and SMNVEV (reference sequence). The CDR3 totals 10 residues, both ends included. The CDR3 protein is CASSPGTLGG.

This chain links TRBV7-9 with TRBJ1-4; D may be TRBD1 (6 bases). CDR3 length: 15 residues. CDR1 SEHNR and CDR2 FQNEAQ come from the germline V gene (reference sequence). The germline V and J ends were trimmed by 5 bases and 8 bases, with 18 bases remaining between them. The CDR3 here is CASSPYGDKTEKLFF. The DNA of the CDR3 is TGTGCCAGCAGCCCCTATGGGGACAAGACCGAAAAACTGTTTTTT.

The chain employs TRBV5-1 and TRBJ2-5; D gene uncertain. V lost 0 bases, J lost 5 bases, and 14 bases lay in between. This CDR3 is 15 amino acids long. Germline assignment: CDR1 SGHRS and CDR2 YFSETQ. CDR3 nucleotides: TGCGCCAGCAGCTTGGTGGGGATGGCTGCCGAGACCCAGTACTTC. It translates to CASSLVGMAAETQYF.

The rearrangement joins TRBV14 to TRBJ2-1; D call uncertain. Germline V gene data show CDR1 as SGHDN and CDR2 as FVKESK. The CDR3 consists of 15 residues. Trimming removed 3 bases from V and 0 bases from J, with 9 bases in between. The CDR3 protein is CASSQSSSSYNEQFF. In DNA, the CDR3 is TGTGCCAGCAGCCAGTCTTCGAGCTCCTACAATGAGCAGTTCTTC.

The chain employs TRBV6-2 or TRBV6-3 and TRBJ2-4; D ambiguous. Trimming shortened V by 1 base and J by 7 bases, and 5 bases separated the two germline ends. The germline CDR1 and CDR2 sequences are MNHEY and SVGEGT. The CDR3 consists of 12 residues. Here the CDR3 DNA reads TGTGCCAGCAGTTACTTTCAGAACATTCAGTACTTC. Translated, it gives CASSYFQNIQYF.

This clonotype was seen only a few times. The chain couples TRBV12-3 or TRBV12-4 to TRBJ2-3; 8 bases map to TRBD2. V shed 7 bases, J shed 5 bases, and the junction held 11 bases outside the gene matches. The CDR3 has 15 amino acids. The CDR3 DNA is TGTGCCAGCATCCGAAGGGCGGGGGGTTTAGATACGCAGTATTTT. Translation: CASIRRAGGLDTQYF.

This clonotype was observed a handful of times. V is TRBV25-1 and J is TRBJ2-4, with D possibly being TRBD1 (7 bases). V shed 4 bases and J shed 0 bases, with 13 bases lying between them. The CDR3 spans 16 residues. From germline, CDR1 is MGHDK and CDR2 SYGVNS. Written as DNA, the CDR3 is TGTGCCAGCAGTGCCCGACAGGGACTAGCCAAAAACATTCAGTACTTC. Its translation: CASSARQGLAKNIQYF.

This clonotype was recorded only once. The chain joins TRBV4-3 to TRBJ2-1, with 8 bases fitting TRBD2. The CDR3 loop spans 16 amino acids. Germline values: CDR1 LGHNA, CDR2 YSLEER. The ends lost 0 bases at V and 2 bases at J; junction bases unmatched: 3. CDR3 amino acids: CASSQDNGRAYNEQFF. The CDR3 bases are TGCGCCAGCAGCCAAGATAACGGGAGGGCCTACAATGAGCAGTTCTTC.

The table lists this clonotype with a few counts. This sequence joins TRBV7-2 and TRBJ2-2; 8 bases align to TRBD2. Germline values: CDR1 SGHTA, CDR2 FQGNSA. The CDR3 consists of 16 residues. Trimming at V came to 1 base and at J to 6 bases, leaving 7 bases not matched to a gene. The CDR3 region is CASSLVRELAAGELFF. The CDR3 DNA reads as TGTGCCAGCAGCTTAGTTAGGGAACTAGCGGCCGGGGAGCTGTTTTTT.

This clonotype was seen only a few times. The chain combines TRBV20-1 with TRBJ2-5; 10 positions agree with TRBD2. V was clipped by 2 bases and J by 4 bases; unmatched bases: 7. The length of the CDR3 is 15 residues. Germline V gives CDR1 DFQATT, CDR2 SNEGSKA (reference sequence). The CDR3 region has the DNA TGCAGTGCTAGAAGTACTAGCGGGGTATCAGAGACCCAGTACTTC. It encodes CSARSTSGVSETQYF.

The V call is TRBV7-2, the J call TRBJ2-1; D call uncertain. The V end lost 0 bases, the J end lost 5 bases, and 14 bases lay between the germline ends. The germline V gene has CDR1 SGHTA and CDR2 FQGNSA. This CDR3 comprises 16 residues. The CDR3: CASSLAGSRIHNEQFF. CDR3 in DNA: TGTGCCAGCAGCTTAGCAGGGTCTAGGATCCACAATGAGCAGTTCTTC.

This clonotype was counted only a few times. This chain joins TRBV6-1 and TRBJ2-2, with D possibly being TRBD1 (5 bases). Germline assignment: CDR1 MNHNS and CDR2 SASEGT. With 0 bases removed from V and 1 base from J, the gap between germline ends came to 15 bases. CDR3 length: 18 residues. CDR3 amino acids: CASSEAPPKGWNTGELFF. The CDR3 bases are TGTGCCAGCAGTGAAGCCCCTCCTAAGGGGTGGAACACCGGGGAGCTGTTTTTT.

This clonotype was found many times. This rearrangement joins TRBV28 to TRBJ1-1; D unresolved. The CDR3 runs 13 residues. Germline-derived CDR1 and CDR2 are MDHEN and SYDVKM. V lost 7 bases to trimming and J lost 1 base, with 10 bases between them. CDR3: CASILQRNTEAFF. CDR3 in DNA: TGTGCCAGCATCTTACAGCGGAACACTGAAGCTTTCTTT.

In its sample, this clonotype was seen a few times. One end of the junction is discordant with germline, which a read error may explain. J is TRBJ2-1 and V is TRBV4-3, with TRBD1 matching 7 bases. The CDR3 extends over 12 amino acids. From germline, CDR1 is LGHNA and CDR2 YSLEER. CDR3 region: CASSPPTGKVNF. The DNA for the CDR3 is TGCGCCAGCAGCCCCCCGACAGGGAAGGTGAACTTC.

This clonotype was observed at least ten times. The CDR3 protein is CSVGAGGYNEQFF. CDR3 coding DNA: TGCAGCGTTGGAGCGGGGGGGTACAATGAGCAGTTCTTC. This chain uses TRBV29-1 with TRBJ2-1; TRBD2 aligns across 10 bases. This CDR3 is built from 13 residues. CDR1 and CDR2 from the germline V gene are SQVTM and ANQGSEA. V was pared by 4 bases and J by 4 bases, with 1 base of the junction left unmatched.

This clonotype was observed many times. The DNA of the CDR3 is TGCGCCAGCAGCTTGTATGGACAGACTAACACCGGGGAGCTGTTTTTT. Amino acid sequence: CASSLYGQTNTGELFF. The chain employs TRBV5-1 and TRBJ2-2; perhaps TRBD1 as D (6 bases). The CDR3 is 16 amino acids. CDR1 and CDR2 (germline): SGHRS, YFSETQ. Trimming stripped 1 base from V and 2 bases from J, with 12 bases between.

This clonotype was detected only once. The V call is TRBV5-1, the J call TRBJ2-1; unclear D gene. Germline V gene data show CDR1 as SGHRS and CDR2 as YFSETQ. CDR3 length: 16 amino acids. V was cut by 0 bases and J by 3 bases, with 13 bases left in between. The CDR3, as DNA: TGCGCCAGCAGCTTGGAATCTACGTCCGTCTACAATGAGCAGTTCTTC. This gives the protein CASSLESTSVYNEQFF.

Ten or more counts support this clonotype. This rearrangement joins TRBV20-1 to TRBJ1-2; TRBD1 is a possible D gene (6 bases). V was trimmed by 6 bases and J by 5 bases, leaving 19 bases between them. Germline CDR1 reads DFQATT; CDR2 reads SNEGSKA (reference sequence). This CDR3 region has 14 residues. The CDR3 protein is CSAPSDRTGYGYTF. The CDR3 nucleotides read TGCAGTGCGCCTAGCGACAGGACCGGGTATGGCTACACCTTC.

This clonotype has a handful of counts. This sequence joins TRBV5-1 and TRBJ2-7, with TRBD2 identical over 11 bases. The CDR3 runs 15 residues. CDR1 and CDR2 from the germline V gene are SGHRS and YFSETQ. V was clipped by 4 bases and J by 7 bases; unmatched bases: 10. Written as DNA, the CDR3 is TGCGCCAGCAGCGACTTAGCGGGAGGGCCGGGAGAGCAGTACTTC. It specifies CASSDLAGGPGEQYF. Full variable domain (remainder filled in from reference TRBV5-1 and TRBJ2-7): KAGVTQTPRYLIKTRGQQVTLSCSPISGHRSVSWYQQTPGQGLQFLFEYFSETQRNKGNFPGRFSGRQFSNSRSEMNVSTLELGDSALYLCASSDLAGGPGEQYFGPGTRLTVT.

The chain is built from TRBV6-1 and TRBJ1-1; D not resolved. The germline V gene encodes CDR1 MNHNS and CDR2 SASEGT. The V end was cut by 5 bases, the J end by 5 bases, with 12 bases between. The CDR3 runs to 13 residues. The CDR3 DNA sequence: TGTGCCAGCAGTCTGGAGGAGGGAACTGAAGCTTTCTTT. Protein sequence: CASSLEEGTEAFF.

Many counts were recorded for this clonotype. The CDR3 nucleotides read TGTGCCAGCAGTAATAGACCACCGGGACAGGGTCCCGGGGAGCTGTTTTTT. Translating it yields CASSNRPPGQGPGELFF. This chain links TRBV12-3 or TRBV12-4 with TRBJ2-2; 9 bases align to TRBD1. The CDR3 has 17 residues. V was clipped by 5 bases and J by 6 bases; unmatched bases: 13.

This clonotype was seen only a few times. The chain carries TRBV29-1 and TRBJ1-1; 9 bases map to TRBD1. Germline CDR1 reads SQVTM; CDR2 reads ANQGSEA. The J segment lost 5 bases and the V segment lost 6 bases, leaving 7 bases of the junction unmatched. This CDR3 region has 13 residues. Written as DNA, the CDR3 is TGCAGCGTAACCGGGGACAGGGCTACTGAAGCTTTCTTT. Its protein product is CSVTGDRATEAFF.

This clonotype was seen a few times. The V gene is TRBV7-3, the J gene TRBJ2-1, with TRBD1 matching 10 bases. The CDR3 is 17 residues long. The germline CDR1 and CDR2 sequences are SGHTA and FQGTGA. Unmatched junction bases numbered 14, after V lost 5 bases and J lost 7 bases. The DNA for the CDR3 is TGTGCCAGCAGCCGGGACAGGGGTGGGGGCACTACGAATGAGCAGTTCTTC. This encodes CASSRDRGGGTTNEQFF.

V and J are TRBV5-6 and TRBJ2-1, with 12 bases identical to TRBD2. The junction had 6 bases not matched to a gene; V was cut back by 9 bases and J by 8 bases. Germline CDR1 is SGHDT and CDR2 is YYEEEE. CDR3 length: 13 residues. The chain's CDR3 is CATSLAGGDEQFF. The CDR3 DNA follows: TGTGCCACGTCTCTAGCGGGAGGGGATGAGCAGTTCTTC.

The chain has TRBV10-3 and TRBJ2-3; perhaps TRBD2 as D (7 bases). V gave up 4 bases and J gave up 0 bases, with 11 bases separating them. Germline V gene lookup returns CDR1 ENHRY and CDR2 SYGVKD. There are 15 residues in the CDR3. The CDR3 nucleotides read TGTGCCATCAGTGGGGAGGGGGTTAGCACAGATACGCAGTATTTT. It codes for CAISGEGVSTDTQYF.